This T cell receptor (beta chain) was identified during a study of blood T cell repertoires in COVID-19. Study at large: From the United States, Italy and Spain came samples of acute and convalescent COVID-19. The analysed material was cDNA or gDNA that came from T cells, B-cell-depleted T cells, or PBMCs.

Sequenced by immunoSEQ multiplex PCR; TCRdb stores in-frame clones only, minus some. Among 200,000 to 300,000 clones listed, 87% were seen once. Losses at the gene ends were 4 bases for V and 0 bases for J; bases not matched to a gene: 2. The CDR3 is made up of 14 amino acids. Germline V gives CDR1 SGHNT, CDR2 YYREEE (reference sequence). This TCR was sampled from a woman in her thirties or forties who had recovered from COVID-19. The rearrangement joins TRBV5-4 to TRBJ2-3; 7 positions match TRBD1. Sequenced: peripheral blood. CDR3: CASSPGGSTDTQYF. CDR3 bases: TGTGCCAGCAGCCCAGGGGGAAGCACAGATACGCAGTATTTT. Full variable domain (rest looked up from reference TRBV5-4 and TRBJ2-3): ETGVTQSPTHLIKTRGQQVTLRCSSQSGHNTVSWYQQALGQGPQFIFQYYREEENGRGNFPPRFSGLQFPNYSSELNVNALELDDSALYLCASSPGGSTDTQYFGPGTRLTVL.